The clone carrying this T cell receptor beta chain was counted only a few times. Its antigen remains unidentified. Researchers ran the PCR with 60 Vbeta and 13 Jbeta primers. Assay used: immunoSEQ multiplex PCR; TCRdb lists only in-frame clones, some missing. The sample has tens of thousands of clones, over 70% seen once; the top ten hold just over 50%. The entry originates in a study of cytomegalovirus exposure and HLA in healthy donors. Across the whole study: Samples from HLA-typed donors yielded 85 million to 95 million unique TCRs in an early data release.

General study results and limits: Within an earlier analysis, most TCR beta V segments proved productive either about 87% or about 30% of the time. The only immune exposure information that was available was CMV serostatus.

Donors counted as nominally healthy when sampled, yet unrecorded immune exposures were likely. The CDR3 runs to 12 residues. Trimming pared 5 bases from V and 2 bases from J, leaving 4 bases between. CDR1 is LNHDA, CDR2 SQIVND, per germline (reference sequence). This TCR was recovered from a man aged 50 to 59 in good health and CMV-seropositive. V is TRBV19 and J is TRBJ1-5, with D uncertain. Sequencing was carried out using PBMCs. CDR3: CASSVGNQPQHF. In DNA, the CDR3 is TGTGCCAGTAGTGTCGGCAATCAGCCCCAGCATTTT.